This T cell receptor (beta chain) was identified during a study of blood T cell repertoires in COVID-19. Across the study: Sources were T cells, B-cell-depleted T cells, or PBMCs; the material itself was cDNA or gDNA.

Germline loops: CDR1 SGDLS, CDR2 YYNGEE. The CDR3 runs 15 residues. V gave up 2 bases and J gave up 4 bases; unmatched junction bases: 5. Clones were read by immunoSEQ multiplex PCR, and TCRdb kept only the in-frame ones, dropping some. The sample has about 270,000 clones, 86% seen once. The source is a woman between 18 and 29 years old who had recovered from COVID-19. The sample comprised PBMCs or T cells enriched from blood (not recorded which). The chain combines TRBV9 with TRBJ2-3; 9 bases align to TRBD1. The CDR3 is CASSVYRGQPDTQYF. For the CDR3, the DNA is TGTGCCAGCAGCGTTTACAGGGGGCAGCCAGATACGCAGTATTTT.